Here is one T cell receptor (beta chain) with its context. Its antigen is unknown. This CDR3 comprises 16 residues. V shed 2 bases and J shed 4 bases, with 15 bases lying between them. The germline V gene has CDR1 SGHKS and CDR2 YYEKEE (reference sequence). The data belong to a study of response to subunit inactivated influenza vaccine. Study findings and constraints: Few new T cells, the authors suggested, are recruited by each seasonal influenza vaccination.

TCRdb recomputed calls from the RT-PCR reads with MiXCR, one row per CDR3 protein. The data contain 500,000 or so distinct CDR3 sequences, 16% of them singletons. The specimen was CD4+ T cells sorted from PBMCs, collected around 25 months after vaccination. The chain employs TRBV5-5 and TRBJ2-2; TRBD1 or TRBD2 may be the D gene (6 bases each). This receptor was obtained from a man aged 50 to 69 who received an inactivated influenza vaccine. CDR3 coding DNA: TGTGCCAGCAGCTTTCCGTCCGGGGGCGTCACCGGGGAGCTGTTTTTT. Its protein product is CASSFPSGGVTGELFF.